What follows are 29 T cell receptor beta chains derived from one specimen sequenced in a study of cytomegalovirus exposure and HLA in healthy donors (dated by TCRdb to about 2017). The method behind the library was the immunoSEQ multiplex PCR assay. A mixture of 60 forward primers for TCR Vbeta segments and 13 reverse primers for TCR Jbeta segments was used in the multiplex PCR. The table was pulled from immuneACCESS by TCRdb, which kept in-frame rearrangements only. Such tables lose some clones; where checked, under half of the loss comes from unresolved V genes, and the rest has no known cause. The sample contains tens of thousands of clones, roughly 84% of them found a single time. The top ten constitute 2.9% of the sample. Sample: PBMCs. Receptor source: a young woman in good health and CMV-seronegative.

The chain combines TRBV30 with TRBJ1-1, with a possible D match to TRBD1 (5 bases). The CDR3 covers 14 residues. Looked up from germline, CDR1 is GTSNPN and CDR2 is SVGIG (reference sequence). V lost 3 bases, J lost 0 bases, and 11 bases lay in between. The CDR3 region is CAWRRRGMNTEAFF. The CDR3 DNA reads TGTGCCTGGAGAAGGCGGGGGATGAACACTGAAGCTTTCTTT. The variable domain in full, with the rest retrieved from reference TRBV30 and TRBJ1-1, is SQTIHQWPATLVQPVGSPLSLECTVEGTSNPNLYWYRQAAGRGLQLLFYSVGIGQISSEVPQNLSASRPQDRQFILSSKKLLLSDSGFYLCAWRRRGMNTEAFFGQGTRLTVV.

The DNA for the CDR3 is TGTGCCAGCAGCGGAGGGACAGGGAACGAGCAGTACTTC. The encoded protein is CASSGGTGNEQYF. This rearrangement joins TRBV9 to TRBJ2-7; TRBD1 aligns across 9 bases. CDR3 length equals 13 residues. The germline V gene encodes CDR1 SGDLS and CDR2 YYNGEE. The V gene end was trimmed by 3 bases and the J gene end by 5 bases; junction bases not matched to a gene: 3.

The chain uses TRBV6-8 and TRBJ2-7; 11 nucleotides agree with TRBD2. The ends lost 2 bases at V and 2 bases at J; junction bases unmatched: 5. Germline V gene sequence: CDR1 MNHGY, CDR2 SAAAGT. The CDR3 is 16 residues long. The CDR3 loop reads CASSYAGTSGPYEQYF. The CDR3 DNA follows: TGTGCCAGCAGTTACGCTGGGACTAGCGGTCCCTACGAGCAGTACTTC.

V usage is TRBV7-2 and J usage is TRBJ1-3, with TRBD1 identical over 7 bases. Germline V gene data show CDR1 as SGHTA and CDR2 as FQGNSA. V trimming: 3 bases; J trimming: 0 bases; junction bases outside the gene matches: 8. The CDR3 contains 17 residues. CDR3 nucleotides: TGTGCCAGCAGCTTCTATGAGGGACAGAACTCTGGAAACACCATATATTTT. Amino acid sequence: CASSFYEGQNSGNTIYF.

The V call is TRBV27, the J call TRBJ2-2; 7 bases align to TRBD1. With 8 bases clipped from V and 4 bases from J, the junction kept 7 bases outside the gene matches. Germline V gene lookup returns CDR1 MNHEY and CDR2 SMNVEV (reference sequence). The CDR3 has 14 amino acids. The CDR3 DNA sequence: TGTGCCAGCCACCCCCCAGGGGGCACCGGGGAGCTGTTTTTT. It codes for CASHPPGGTGELFF.

J is TRBJ2-3 and V is TRBV6-5; a possible D gene is TRBD2 (6 bases). CDR1 and CDR2 from the germline V gene are MNHEY and SVGAGI. The CDR3 has 14 amino acids. The V and J ends lost 4 bases and 0 bases respectively, with 8 bases between them. The DNA of the CDR3 is TGTGCCAGCAGTTCGGGACTTAGCACAGATACGCAGTATTTT. Protein: CASSSGLSTDTQYF.

V and J are TRBV6-5 and TRBJ1-2; 7 bases agree with TRBD1. In germline, CDR1 is MNHEY, CDR2 SVGAGI. The CDR3 has 15 residues. The ends lost 2 bases at V and 0 bases at J; junction bases unmatched: 3. CDR3 coding DNA: TGTGCCAGCAGTTACACGGGGACAGCTAACTATGGCTACACCTTC. This encodes CASSYTGTANYGYTF.

Only a few counts were recorded for this clone. This chain connects TRBV30 to TRBJ2-1; perhaps TRBD1 as D (5 bases). Germline CDR1 GTSNPN, CDR2 SVGIG (reference sequence). V gave up 1 base and J gave up 4 bases, with 5 bases separating them. The CDR3 covers 12 residues. In nucleotides, the CDR3 is TGTGCCTGGAGTGACAGGTACAATGAGCAGTTCTTC. The encoded protein is CAWSDRYNEQFF. The full variable domain, with the rest looked up from reference TRBV30 and TRBJ2-1, is SQTIHQWPATLVQPVGSPLSLECTVEGTSNPNLYWYRQAAGRGLQLLFYSVGIGQISSEVPQNLSASRPQDRQFILSSKKLLLSDSGFYLCAWSDRYNEQFFGPGTRLTVL.

This chain uses TRBV9 with TRBJ2-1, with a tentative D call TRBD2 (5 bases). The CDR3 spans 12 residues. Germline lookup yields CDR1 SGDLS and CDR2 YYNGEE. The V end lost 4 bases, the J end lost 9 bases, and 11 bases lay between the germline ends. For the CDR3, the DNA is TGTGCCAGCAGCACTCGAAGCGGTGAGCAGTTCTTC. Amino acids: CASSTRSGEQFF.

CDR3 coding DNA: TGTGCCAGCAGCTTCGGGACAGGCGCCTCCAACTATGGCTACACCTTC. Amino acid sequence: CASSFGTGASNYGYTF. The V and J genes are TRBV7-9 and TRBJ1-2; the match to TRBD1 covers 8 bases. CDR3 size: 16 residues. Per germline, CDR1 SEHNR and CDR2 FQNEAQ (reference sequence). Unmatched junction bases numbered 8, after V lost 3 bases and J lost 2 bases.

The rearrangement links TRBV7-9 to TRBJ2-1; the match to TRBD2 covers 12 bases. The CDR3 covers 18 residues. J was trimmed by 3 bases and V by 4 bases; bases with no gene match: 10. Germline assignment: CDR1 SEHNR and CDR2 FQNEAQ (reference sequence). The DNA for the CDR3 is TGTGCCAGCAGCTCTAACCCGACTAGCGGGAGCCTCTACAATGAGCAGTTCTTC. This translates into CASSSNPTSGSLYNEQFF.

The chain has TRBV9 and TRBJ2-1; 8 bases align to TRBD1. This CDR3 has 16 amino acids. V lost 3 bases, J lost 9 bases, and 14 bases stayed unmatched. Germline V gives CDR1 SGDLS, CDR2 YYNGEE. CDR3 protein: CASSASGRTGNTEQFF. CDR3 DNA sequence: TGTGCCAGCAGCGCCTCAGGAAGGACAGGGAATACTGAGCAGTTCTTC.

The chain recombines TRBV4-1 with TRBJ2-5; 7 bases fit TRBD2. V was clipped by 1 base and J by 4 bases; unmatched bases: 15. The CDR3 has 18 residues. Germline-derived CDR1 and CDR2 are MGHRA and YSYEKL. This CDR3 is CASSQAGQSGVAGETQYF. Written as DNA, the CDR3 is TGCGCCAGCAGCCAAGCTGGGCAATCCGGAGTAGCGGGAGAGACCCAGTACTTC.

The CDR3 nucleotides are TGTGCCAGCAGCCAAGGGGCTGGGAGGGCAGATACGCAGTATTTT. Residues: CASSQGAGRADTQYF. V is TRBV4-2 and J is TRBJ2-3; 7 nucleotides match TRBD2. Per the germline V gene, CDR1 is LGHNA and CDR2 is YNFKEQ. The CDR3 runs 15 residues. J lost 4 bases, V lost 1 base, and 5 bases had no gene match.

This clone was seen just once. The chain recombines TRBV27 with TRBJ1-3; maybe TRBD1 (5 bases). Trimming removed 2 bases at V and 2 bases at J, with 7 bases between. This CDR3 is built from 14 residues. Germline values: CDR1 MNHEY, CDR2 SMNVEV (reference sequence). The CDR3 sequence: CASSLAGTGNTIYF. CDR3 in DNA: TGTGCCAGCAGTTTAGCAGGGACTGGAAACACCATATATTTT.

This clone was detected a few times. V is TRBV27 and J is TRBJ1-1; D not certain. Germline V CDR1 and CDR2: MNHEY, SMNVEV (reference sequence). The CDR3 is made up of 13 amino acids. The ends were cut back, 4 bases at V and 7 bases at J, with 13 bases in the middle. DNA for the CDR3: TGTGCCAGCAGTTCCCCCGGGTCGTATGAAGCTTTCTTT. Residues: CASSSPGSYEAFF.

V usage is TRBV7-3 and J usage is TRBJ1-5; TRBD1 is a possible D gene (5 bases). This CDR3 has 14 residues. Trimming took off 5 bases at V and 3 bases at J, with 11 bases between the two ends. CDR1 and CDR2 (germline): SGHTA, FQGTGA. As DNA, the CDR3 is TGTGCCAGCAGCCCCCGACAGTTCAATCAGCCCCAGCATTTT. Its protein is CASSPRQFNQPQHF.

This clone is a singleton in its sample. J is TRBJ1-2 and V is TRBV6-1; D is perhaps TRBD1 (6 bases). CDR3 size: 15 residues. CDR1 and CDR2 (germline): MNHNS, SASEGT. V lost 0 bases and J 8 bases, leaving 16 bases between the germline ends. CDR3 loop: CASSEALGGVGGYTF. In DNA, the CDR3 is TGTGCCAGCAGTGAAGCGCTAGGGGGGGTAGGGGGCTACACCTTC.

With respect to this clone: Because the CDR3's place on the DNA is in doubt, the DNA is left out and the CDR3 is given as listed by TCRdb. V and J are TRBV21-1 and TRBJ1-3; the table gives TRBD1 as D, unverified against the DNA. TRBV21-1 is a known pseudogene. The CDR3 length equals 18 residues, ends included. The CDR3: CASHSPSKHFGLGNTIYF.

The rearrangement uses TRBV15 and TRBJ2-2, with 9 bases that match TRBD1. CDR3 length: 15 residues. Germline V gives CDR1 LNHNV, CDR2 YYDKDF (reference sequence). Trimming at V came to 4 bases and at J to 8 bases, leaving 8 bases not matched to a gene. The CDR3, as DNA: TGTGCCACCAGCACCCGGGACAGGGTTGCGGGGGAGCTGTTTTTT. Residues: CATSTRDRVAGELFF.

Note on this clone: At one of its ends the junction is not consistent with the germline gene, which may arise from a read error. The chain carries TRBV14 and TRBJ2-1; D may be TRBD2 (6 bases). CDR1 is SGHDN and CDR2 is FVKESK in the germline V gene. The CDR3 is 16 residues long. The DNA of the CDR3 is TGTGCCAGCAGCCACACTAGCATTTCCCTTTACACTGAGCAGTTCTTC. Protein product: CASSHTSISLYTEQFF.

V and J are TRBV28 and TRBJ2-7, with D perhaps matching TRBD2 (7 bases). Germline CDR1 is MDHEN and CDR2 is SYDVKM. CDR3 length: 16 residues. The V gene lost 9 bases and the J gene lost 7 bases, with 28 bases spanning the gap. The CDR3 coding sequence is TGTGCCAGTTCCCTAGGGGGGAGCGTTCTCGGGGGGGAGCAGTACGTC. Translation gives CASSLGGSVLGGEQYV.

The chain links TRBV19 to TRBJ1-5; D is unclear. This CDR3 has 14 residues. Between the trimmed V and J ends, which lost 3 bases and 0 bases, there was a span of 6 bases. Per germline, CDR1 LNHDA and CDR2 SQIVND (reference sequence). The CDR3: CASSIRSSNQPQHF. The DNA for the CDR3 is TGTGCCAGTAGTATTAGGAGTAGCAATCAGCCCCAGCATTTT.

This rearrangement joins TRBV5-6 to TRBJ1-6, with D uncertain. The CDR3 loop spans 17 amino acids. Germline V CDR1 and CDR2: SGHDT, YYEEEE. The ends were cut back, 7 bases at V and 0 bases at J, with 17 bases in the middle. CDR3 DNA: TGTGCCAGCGGGAGCACAAGGGCGAGCTCCTATAATTCACCCCTCCACTTT. Its protein is CASGSTRASSYNSPLHF.

Comments on this clone: Relative to the germline gene, one junction end is altered; a read error may explain this. The chain combines TRBV2 with TRBJ1-5, with 7 nucleotides matching TRBD1. The germline V gene has CDR1 SNHLY and CDR2 FYNNEI. The CDR3 length is 14 residues. In DNA, the CDR3 is TGTGCCAGCAGCGAAGAACAGGGGAATCAGCCCCAGCATTTT. Its protein product is CASSEEQGNQPQHF.

The chain joins TRBV7-9 to TRBJ2-2; the D is unclear. Looked up from germline, CDR1 is SEHNR and CDR2 is FQNEAQ (reference sequence). V was clipped by 5 bases and J by 3 bases, with 19 bases between them. The CDR3 is 17 residues long. The CDR3 region has the DNA TGTGCCAGCAGCACCCCGGGTGGAGAGGAAGACACCGGGGAGCTGTTTTTT. As protein: CASSTPGGEEDTGELFF.

This clone was detected a few times. The rearrangement links TRBV28 to TRBJ1-2; D may be TRBD1 (6 bases). Germline V CDR1 and CDR2: MDHEN, SYDVKM. V was clipped by 5 bases and J by 11 bases, with 15 bases between them. The length of the CDR3 is 12 residues. In DNA, the CDR3 is TGTGCCAGCAGTCGTGGACAGCTTGGGTACACCTTC. Encoded protein: CASSRGQLGYTF.

This chain connects TRBV6-5 to TRBJ2-2; 7 bases are shared with TRBD2. The CDR3 covers 14 residues. The trim removed 11 bases at V and 5 bases at J, leaving 11 bases unmatched. Germline values: CDR1 MNHEY, CDR2 SVGAGI. The CDR3 loop reads CAAATGGGTGELFF. DNA of the CDR3: TGTGCCGCCGCCACAGGCGGGGGTACCGGGGAGCTGTTTTTT.

The rearrangement joins TRBV29-1 to TRBJ2-5; 9 bases map to TRBD1. CDR3 length: 14 residues. Germline V gene sequence: CDR1 SQVTM, CDR2 ANQGSEA. V dropped 7 bases and J dropped 3; count of bases not matched to a gene: 9. CDR3 nucleotide sequence: TGCAGCGCCCCACAGGGGGCCTCGGAAGAGACCCAGTACTTC. Translating it yields CSAPQGASEETQYF.